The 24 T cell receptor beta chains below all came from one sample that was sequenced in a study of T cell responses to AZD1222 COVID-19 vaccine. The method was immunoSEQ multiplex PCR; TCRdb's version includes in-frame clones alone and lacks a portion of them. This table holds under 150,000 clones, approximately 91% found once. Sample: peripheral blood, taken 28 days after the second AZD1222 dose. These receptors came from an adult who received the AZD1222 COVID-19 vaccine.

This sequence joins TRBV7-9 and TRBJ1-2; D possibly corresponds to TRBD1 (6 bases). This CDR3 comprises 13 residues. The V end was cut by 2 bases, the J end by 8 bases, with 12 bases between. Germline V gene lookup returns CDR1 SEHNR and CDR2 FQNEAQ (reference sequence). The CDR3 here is CASSLTTGQGYTF. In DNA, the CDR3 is TGTGCCAGCAGCTTAACCACAGGGCAGGGCTACACCTTC.

The CDR3 spells CASSEAPRSYGYTF. Here the CDR3 DNA reads TGTGCCAGCAGTGAAGCGCCAAGAAGCTATGGCTACACCTTC. The chain recombines TRBV6-1 with TRBJ1-2, with D unclear. The CDR3 has 14 amino acids. V was cut by 0 bases and J by 4 bases, with 9 bases left in between. Germline V CDR1 and CDR2: MNHNS, SASEGT.

CDR3 loop: CASSIIAGQPWGETQYF. For the CDR3, the DNA is TGTGCCAGTAGTATTATAGCGGGCCAACCCTGGGGGGAGACCCAGTACTTC. This chain links TRBV19 with TRBJ2-5; 7 positions agree with TRBD2. Germline V gene sequence: CDR1 LNHDA, CDR2 SQIVND (reference sequence). The CDR3 has 17 residues. V trimming: 3 bases; J trimming: 5 bases; junction bases outside the gene matches: 15.

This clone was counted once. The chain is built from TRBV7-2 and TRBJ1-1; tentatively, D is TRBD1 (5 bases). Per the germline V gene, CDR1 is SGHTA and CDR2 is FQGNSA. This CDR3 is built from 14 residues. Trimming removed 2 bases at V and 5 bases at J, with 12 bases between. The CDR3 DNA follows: TGTGCCAGCAGCTTACAGGGTTCGCAGACTGAAGCTTTCTTT. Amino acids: CASSLQGSQTEAFF.

The CDR3 protein is CASSLPPRGAGFRTEAFF. CDR3 DNA sequence: TGTGCCAGCAGCTTGCCCCCGAGAGGGGCGGGATTTCGGACTGAAGCTTTCTTT. The chain is built from TRBV7-2 and TRBJ1-1, with D possibly TRBD1 on 5 matching bases. The V gene's germline CDR1 is SGHTA and CDR2 FQGNSA. The CDR3 has 18 residues. V was trimmed by 3 bases and J by 5 bases, leaving 25 bases between them.

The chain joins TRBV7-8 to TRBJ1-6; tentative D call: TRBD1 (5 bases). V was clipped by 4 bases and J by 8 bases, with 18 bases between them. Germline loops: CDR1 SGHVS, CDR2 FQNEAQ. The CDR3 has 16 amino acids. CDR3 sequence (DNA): TGTGCCAGCAGCTCTCAGGGCCCCACCGAATATTCACCCCTCCACTTT. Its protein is CASSSQGPTEYSPLHF.

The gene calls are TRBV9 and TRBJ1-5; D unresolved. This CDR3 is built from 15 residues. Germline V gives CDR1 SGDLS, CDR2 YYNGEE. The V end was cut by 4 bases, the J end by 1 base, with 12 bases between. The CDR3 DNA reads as TGTGCCAGCAGCCCTATCGAGACGAGCAATCAGCCCCAGCATTTT. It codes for CASSPIETSNQPQHF.

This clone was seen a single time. DNA for the CDR3: TGTGCCTGTGGGGAGGGAAAGGAGGCTGAAAACACCATATATTTT. Residues: CACGEGKEAENTIYF. The rearrangement uses TRBV7-9 and TRBJ1-3; D is ambiguous. Per the germline V gene, CDR1 is SEHNR and CDR2 is FQNEAQ (reference sequence). The CDR3 has 15 residues. The V and J ends lost 11 bases and 6 bases respectively, with 23 bases between them.

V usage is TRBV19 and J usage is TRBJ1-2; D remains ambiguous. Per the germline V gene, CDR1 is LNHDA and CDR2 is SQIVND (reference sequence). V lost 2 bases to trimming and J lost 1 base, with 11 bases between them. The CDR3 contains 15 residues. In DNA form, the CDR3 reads TGTGCCAGTAGTATAAGGCCTCTTAGTAACTATGGCTACACCTTC. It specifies CASSIRPLSNYGYTF.

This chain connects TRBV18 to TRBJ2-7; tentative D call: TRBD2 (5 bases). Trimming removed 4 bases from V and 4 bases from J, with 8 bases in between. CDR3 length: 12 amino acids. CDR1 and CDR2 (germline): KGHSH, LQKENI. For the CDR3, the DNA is TGTGCCAGCTCACGAGGGCTATACGAGCAGTACTTC. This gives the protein CASSRGLYEQYF.

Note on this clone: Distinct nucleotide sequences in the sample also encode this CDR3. The CDR3 coding sequence is TGTGCCAGTAGGGATCGGGACACTGAAGCTTTCTTT. It specifies CASRDRDTEAFF. V is TRBV19 and J is TRBJ1-1; D gene unclear. The CDR3 covers 12 residues. Germline CDR1 is LNHDA and CDR2 is SQIVND (reference sequence). The V gene lost 6 bases and the J gene lost 3 bases, with 8 bases spanning the gap.

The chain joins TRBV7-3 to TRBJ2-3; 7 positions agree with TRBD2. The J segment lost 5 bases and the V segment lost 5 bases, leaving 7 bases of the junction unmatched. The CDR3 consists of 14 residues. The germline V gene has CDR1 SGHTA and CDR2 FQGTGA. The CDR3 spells CASSPGTNKDTQYF. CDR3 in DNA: TGTGCCAGCAGCCCCGGGACTAATAAAGATACGCAGTATTTT.

Here the CDR3 reads CASSPRLGTINTEAFF. DNA of the CDR3: TGTGCCAGCTCACCGCGGCTAGGGACGATTAACACTGAAGCTTTCTTT. This sequence joins TRBV18 and TRBJ1-1; the D gene is possibly TRBD1 (5 bases). Germline assignment: CDR1 KGHSH and CDR2 LQKENI. The CDR3 is 16 residues long. The V end lost 3 bases, the J end lost 2 bases, and 16 bases lay between the germline ends.

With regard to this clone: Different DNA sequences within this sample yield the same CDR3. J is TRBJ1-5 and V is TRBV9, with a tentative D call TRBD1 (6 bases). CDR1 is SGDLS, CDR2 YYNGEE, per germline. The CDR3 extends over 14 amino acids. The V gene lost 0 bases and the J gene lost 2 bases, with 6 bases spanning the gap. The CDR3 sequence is CASSVGQGNQPQHF. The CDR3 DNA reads TGTGCCAGCAGCGTAGGACAGGGCAATCAGCCCCAGCATTTT.

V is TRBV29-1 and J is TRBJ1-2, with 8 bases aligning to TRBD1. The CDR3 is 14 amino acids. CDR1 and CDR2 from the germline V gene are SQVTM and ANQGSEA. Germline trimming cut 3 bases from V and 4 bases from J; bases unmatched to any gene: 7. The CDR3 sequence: CSVEVTGVGYGYTF. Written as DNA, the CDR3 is TGCAGCGTTGAGGTGACAGGGGTAGGCTATGGCTACACCTTC. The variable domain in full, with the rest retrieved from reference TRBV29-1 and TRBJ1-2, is SAVISQKPSRDICQRGTSLTIQCQVDSQVTMMFWYRQQPGQSLTLIATANQGSEATYESGFVIDKFPISRPNLTFSTLTVSNMSPEDSSIYLCSVEVTGVGYGYTFGSGTRLTVV.

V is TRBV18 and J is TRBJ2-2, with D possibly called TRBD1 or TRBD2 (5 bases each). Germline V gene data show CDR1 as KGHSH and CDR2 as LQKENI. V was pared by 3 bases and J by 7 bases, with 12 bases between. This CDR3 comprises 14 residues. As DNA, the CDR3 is TGTGCCAGCTCACCGCTGGGGGAAATCGGGGAGCTGTTTTTT. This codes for CASSPLGEIGELFF. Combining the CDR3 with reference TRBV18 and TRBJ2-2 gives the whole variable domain NAGVMQNPRHLVRRRGQEARLRCSPMKGHSHVYWYRQLPEEGLKFMVYLQKENIIDESGMPKERFSAEFPKEGPSILRIQQVVRGDSAAYFCASSPLGEIGELFFGEGSRLTVL.

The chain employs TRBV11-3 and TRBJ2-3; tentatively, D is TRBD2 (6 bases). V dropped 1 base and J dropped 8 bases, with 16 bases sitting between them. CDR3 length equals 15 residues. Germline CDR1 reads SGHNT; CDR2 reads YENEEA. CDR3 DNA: TGTGCCAGCAGCTTAGGCCCCGGGAGTGGAGGTACGCAGTATTTT. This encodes CASSLGPGSGGTQYF.

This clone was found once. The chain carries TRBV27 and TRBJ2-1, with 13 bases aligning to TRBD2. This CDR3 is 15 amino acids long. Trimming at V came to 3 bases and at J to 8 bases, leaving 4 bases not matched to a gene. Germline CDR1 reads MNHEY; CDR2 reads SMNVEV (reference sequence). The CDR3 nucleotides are TGTGCCAGCAGTTTCGGACTAGCGGGAGTGCATGAGCAGTTCTTC. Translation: CASSFGLAGVHEQFF.

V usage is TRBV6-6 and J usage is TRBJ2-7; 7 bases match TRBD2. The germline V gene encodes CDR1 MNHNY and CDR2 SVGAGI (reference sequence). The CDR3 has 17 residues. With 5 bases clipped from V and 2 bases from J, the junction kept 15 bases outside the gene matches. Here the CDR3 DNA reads TGTGCCAGCAGTCTCTTATCCTCCTCTAGCGGAGCCTACGAGCAGTACTTC. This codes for CASSLLSSSSGAYEQYF.

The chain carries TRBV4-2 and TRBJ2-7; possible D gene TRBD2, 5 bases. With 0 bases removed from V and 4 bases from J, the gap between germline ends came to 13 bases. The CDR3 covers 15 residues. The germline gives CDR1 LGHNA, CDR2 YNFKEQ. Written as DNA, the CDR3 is TGTGCCAGCAGCCAAGATTCGGCTAGCCGATACGAGCAGTACTTC. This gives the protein CASSQDSASRYEQYF.

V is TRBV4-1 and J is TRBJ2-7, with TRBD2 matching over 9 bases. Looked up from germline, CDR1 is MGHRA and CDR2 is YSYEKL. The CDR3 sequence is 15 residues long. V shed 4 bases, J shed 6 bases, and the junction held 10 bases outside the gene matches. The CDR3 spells CASSLLLAGLGEQYF. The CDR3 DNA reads TGCGCCAGCAGCCTGTTGCTAGCGGGACTAGGCGAGCAGTACTTC.

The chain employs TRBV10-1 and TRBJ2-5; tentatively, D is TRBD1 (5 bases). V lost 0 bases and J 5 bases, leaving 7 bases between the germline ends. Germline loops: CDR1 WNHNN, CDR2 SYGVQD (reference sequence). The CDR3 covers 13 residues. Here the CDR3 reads CASSESPGETQYF. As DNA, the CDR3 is TGCGCCAGCAGTGAGTCGCCAGGGGAGACCCAGTACTTC.

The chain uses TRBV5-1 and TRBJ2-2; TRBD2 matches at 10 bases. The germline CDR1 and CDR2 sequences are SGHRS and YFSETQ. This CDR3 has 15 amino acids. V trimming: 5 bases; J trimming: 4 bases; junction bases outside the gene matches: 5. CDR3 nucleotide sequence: TGCGCCAGCAGAGCGGGGGGGCAGATCACCGGGGAGCTGTTTTTT. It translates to CASRAGGQITGELFF.

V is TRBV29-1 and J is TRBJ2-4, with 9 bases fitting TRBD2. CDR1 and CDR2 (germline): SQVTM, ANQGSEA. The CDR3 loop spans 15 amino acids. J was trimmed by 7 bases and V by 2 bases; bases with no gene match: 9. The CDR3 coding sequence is TGCAGCGTTGAAATCGGCGGGAGGGCCGAGAACATTCAGTACTTC. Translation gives CSVEIGGRAENIQYF.